This TCR beta chain was sequenced during a study of T-cell reconstitution after alpha-beta-depleted transplantation in children (dated by TCRdb to the mid-2010s). Broadly, across the study: Using TCR repertoire profiling, the study followed T-cell immune reconstitution in a quantitative way in children after TCRalphabeta/CD19-depleted allogeneic hematopoietic cell transplantation.

V and J are trimmed by 5 bases and 4 bases, and the gene matches miss 11 bases of the junction. The CDR3 spans 16 residues, from the cysteine through the phenylalanine. The sequence is cut down to CDR3 DNA, 48 bases in frame from base 1. CDR1 and CDR2, per the germline V gene (reference sequence), are MNHEY and SMNVEV. Library prep was done by PCR. Sequencer: Illumina HiSeq 2500. TCR library preparation used molecular barcoding, with unique molecular identifiers applied to normalize quantification of the TCRbeta repertoire. TCRdb reprocessed the public reads (quality trimming at Q25 with fastp, clone calling with MiXCR) and kept in-frame beta chains. Rows merge per CDR3 protein into single entries with the most common DNA and genes. The sample records about 3,000 distinct CDR3 sequences, about 28% of which are singletons. The ten largest account for roughly three fifths of the sample. The sample's time point label, in plain terms: day 60 (about 2 months) after transplantation. According to the study, the label for this sample's treatment or condition signals: allogeneic hematopoietic cell transplantation with graft depleted of TCRalphabeta T cells and CD19 B cells. The children who served as transplant recipients had been given grafts of TCRalphabeta/CD19-depleted allogeneic hematopoietic cells.

In the case of this clonotype: Its recognized antigen is unknown. Base qualities were left out, and no much larger clone turns up one base away.

Beyond this particular receptor, the publication reports: In some patients, the high TCRbeta diversity seen at day 60 was put down to recipient T cells and intrathymic progenitors that had survived conditioning. Apparently early alphabetaT-cell count recovery about two months after transplant reportedly relied on only several hundred rapidly expanded clones derived from non-depleted graft cells. Over the following months the frequencies of hyperexpanded clones went down, and after one year T-cell counts and TCRbeta diversity were mostly credited to newly produced T cells.

This receptor was identified in a male patient between 2 and 10 years old who had a stem cell transplant for acute myeloid leukemia, so the T cells may come from the graft donor. The sequence joins TRBV27 to TRBJ2-7, and TRBD2 aligns with 10 junction nucleotides. The source was PBMCs, mostly from graft donor cells, collected 60 days after TCRalphabeta/CD19-depleted stem cell transplant. The sequence in DNA is TGTGCCAGCAGTCCCCTCAAGCGGGAGGGCCGGTACGAGCAGTACTTC. The resulting protein is CASSPLKREGRYEQYF.